This T cell receptor beta chain was retrieved from a study of T cells after yellow fever vaccination. Template switching by 5'RACE produced TCR cDNA, adding a universal primer site and UMIs. TCRdb reprocessed the 5' RACE reads with MiXCR, giving one entry per CDR3 protein. The data hold more than 450,000 distinct CDR3 sequences, with just over 20% observed a single time. Overall study findings and caveats: Weaker overall, the secondary response nonetheless peaked faster (day 5 versus 15). Researchers noted that a small share of clonotypes showed up in both CD4 and CD8 compartments.

On this clonotype itself: Its target is not known.

The CDR3 covers 15 residues. The V gene's germline CDR1 is PRHDT and CDR2 FYEKMQ (reference sequence). Trimming took 0 bases from V and 6 from J; bases not matched to a gene: 2. The origin of this receptor is a man aged 18 to 29 who received the YFV17D yellow fever vaccine. This material consisted of PBMCs, taken 20 to 25 days after the first yellow fever vaccination. J is TRBJ2-7 and V is TRBV13; 13 bases agree with TRBD2. CDR3 amino acids: CASSLGGLAGVEQYV. CDR3 coding DNA: TGTGCCAGCAGCTTAGGAGGACTAGCGGGGGTCGAGCAGTACGTC.